The 18 T cell receptor beta chains in this list originate from one sample, sequenced in a study of shared clonotypes between healthy human individuals. Clones were sequenced by immunoSEQ multiplex PCR, and TCRdb holds only the in-frame ones, with some missing. The sample contains about half a million clones, roughly three quarters of which appear only once. The specimen was PBMCs. The receptors were gathered from a woman aged 40 to 49 in good health. Some clones in this sample may be carry-over from other donors' samples.

The chain uses TRBV18 and TRBJ1-1, with a weak D call TRBD1 (6 bases). V gave up 1 base and J gave up 1 base, with 10 bases separating them. Germline V CDR1 and CDR2: KGHSH, LQKENI. There are 15 residues in the CDR3. The CDR3 loop reads CASSPRETGNTEAFF. CDR3 sequence (DNA): TGTGCCAGCTCACCACGTGAGACAGGGAACACTGAAGCTTTCTTT.

The chain employs TRBV6-5 and TRBJ2-1; 8 nucleotides agree with TRBD2. After removal of 2 bases from V and 9 bases from J, the junction contained 6 bases not matched to a gene. Germline V CDR1 and CDR2: MNHEY, SVGAGI. CDR3 length: 14 residues. The CDR3 bases are TGTGCCAGCAGTTACGGAGCGGGAGCCGGTGAGCAGTTCTTC. It codes for CASSYGAGAGEQFF.

CDR3 loop: CASSDPGGSITEAFF. The CDR3 DNA follows: TGTGCCAGCAGTGATCCAGGGGGCTCAATCACTGAAGCTTTCTTT. The chain is built from TRBV25-1 and TRBJ1-1; TRBD1 matches 8 bases. This CDR3 spans 15 amino acids. V lost 3 bases and J lost 4; bases outside the gene matches: 7. Germline V gene data show CDR1 as MGHDK and CDR2 as SYGVNS. Supplemented by reference TRBV25-1 and TRBJ1-1, the full variable domain reads EADIYQTPRYLVIGTGKKITLECSQTMGHDKMYWYQQDPGMELHLIHYSYGVNSTEKGDLSSESTVSRIRTEHFPLTLESARPSHTSQYLCASSDPGGSITEAFFGQGTRLTVV.

V and J are TRBV4-1 and TRBJ2-1; no firm D call. This CDR3 comprises 11 residues. V lost 3 bases and J 12 bases, leaving 9 bases between the germline ends. Per the germline V gene, CDR1 is MGHRA and CDR2 is YSYEKL. The CDR3: CASSHLERQFF. For the CDR3, the DNA is TGCGCCAGCAGCCACCTTGAGAGGCAGTTCTTC.

The chain employs TRBV7-7 and TRBJ2-7, with 7 bases that match TRBD1. The CDR3 is 15 amino acids. CDR1 SSHAT and CDR2 FNYEAQ come from the germline V gene (reference sequence). Germline trimming cut 5 bases from V and 5 bases from J; bases unmatched to any gene: 12. The DNA of the CDR3 is TGTGCCAGCAGCCCATCATTAGGGGGCTTCCACGAGCAGTACTTC. Its protein is CASSPSLGGFHEQYF.

The chain links TRBV4-1 to TRBJ2-5; 7 bases match TRBD1. The DNA end is more similar to TRBJ2-7, so the J call may be wrong. There are 16 residues in the CDR3. CDR1 and CDR2 (germline): MGHRA, YSYEKL. CDR3 amino acids: CASSQVTGTEEYEQYF. The CDR3 bases are TGCGCCAGCAGCCAGGTGACCGGGACAGAAGAATACGAGCAGTACTTC.

The DNA for the CDR3 is TGTGCCAGCAGCTCGGAGGACAGGGGGAACACTGAAGCTTTCTTT. Its protein is CASSSEDRGNTEAFF. The V call is TRBV5-4, the J call TRBJ1-1, with 9 bases aligning to TRBD1. The CDR3 length is 15 residues. The J segment lost 1 base and the V segment lost 3 bases, leaving 4 bases of the junction unmatched. Looked up from germline, CDR1 is SGHNT and CDR2 is YYREEE (reference sequence).

CDR3 sequence: CASSLSGQATSGNTIYF. CDR3 in DNA: TGCGCCAGCAGCTTGTCCGGACAGGCCACCTCTGGAAACACCATATATTTT. The chain recombines TRBV5-1 with TRBJ1-3; 7 bases fit TRBD1. Germline V CDR1 and CDR2: SGHRS, YFSETQ. With V trimmed by 1 base and J by 0 bases, 7 bases remained unmatched. CDR3 size: 17 residues.

The chain is built from TRBV29-1 and TRBJ2-1; 8 bases line up with TRBD2. This CDR3 has 17 amino acids. Germline CDR1 SQVTM, CDR2 ANQGSEA. V dropped 3 bases and J dropped 0; count of bases not matched to a gene: 10. In DNA, the CDR3 is TGCAGCGTTGATGCGGGAGGTCGCGAAAGCTCCTACAATGAGCAGTTCTTC. Amino acid sequence: CSVDAGGRESSYNEQFF.

The CDR3 coding sequence is TGTGCCAGCAGCTTAGGGCCAGCGGGAGGCACAGATACGCAGTATTTT. It specifies CASSLGPAGGTDTQYF. The chain employs TRBV7-9 and TRBJ2-3, with 8 bases aligning to TRBD2. The CDR3 is 16 residues long. V was clipped by 1 base and J by 1 base; unmatched bases: 4. CDR1 and CDR2 from the germline V gene are SEHNR and FQNEAQ (reference sequence).

The J gene is TRBJ2-5, the V gene TRBV19; 7 bases map to TRBD1. Germline values: CDR1 LNHDA, CDR2 SQIVND (reference sequence). The length of the CDR3 is 15 residues. V lost 5 bases, J lost 2 bases, and 8 bases stayed unmatched. This CDR3 is CASSPRGRGQETQYF. Written as DNA, the CDR3 is TGTGCCAGTAGTCCCCGAGGCAGGGGGCAAGAGACCCAGTACTTC.

The V gene is TRBV15, the J gene TRBJ2-5; D possibly corresponds to TRBD2 (6 bases). Germline lookup yields CDR1 LNHNV and CDR2 YYDKDF (reference sequence). Between the trimmed V and J ends, which lost 2 bases and 2 bases, there was a span of 12 bases. This CDR3 has 15 amino acids. The CDR3 DNA reads TGTGCCACCAGCAGACCCTCCGGGGGTCAAGAGACCCAGTACTTC. Amino acid sequence: CATSRPSGGQETQYF.

This chain joins TRBV19 and TRBJ2-7, with a possible D match to TRBD2 (7 bases). The germline V and J ends were trimmed by 1 base and 5 bases, with 9 bases remaining between them. CDR1 is LNHDA and CDR2 is SQIVND in the germline V gene (reference sequence). The CDR3 runs to 13 residues. This CDR3 is CASSIGGGDEQYF. The CDR3 DNA sequence: TGTGCCAGTAGTATAGGGGGGGGCGACGAGCAGTACTTC.

The V gene is TRBV19, the J gene TRBJ2-7; D might be TRBD2 (5 bases). In germline, CDR1 is LNHDA, CDR2 SQIVND (reference sequence). The germline V and J ends were trimmed by 0 bases and 7 bases, with 13 bases remaining between them. CDR3 length: 14 amino acids. The CDR3 protein is CASSIDSNSGEQYF. For the CDR3, the DNA is TGTGCCAGTAGTATAGACTCAAACTCGGGGGAGCAGTACTTC.

The chain uses TRBV28 and TRBJ2-7, with 12 bases lining up with TRBD2. Germline lookup yields CDR1 MDHEN and CDR2 SYDVKM. The V segment lost 6 bases and the J segment 3 bases; nucleotides outside the gene matches: 9. CDR3 length: 16 amino acids. CDR3 loop: CASSQIGTSGYYEQYF. CDR3 DNA: TGTGCCAGCAGCCAAATCGGGACTAGCGGGTACTACGAGCAGTACTTC.

This clone turned up a few times. V gene TRBV5-1 combines with J gene TRBJ2-5; D possibly matches TRBD1 or TRBD2 (5 bases each). CDR1 and CDR2 (germline): SGHRS, YFSETQ. The CDR3 has 13 amino acids. The V gene lost 7 bases and the J gene lost 5 bases, with 15 bases spanning the gap. CDR3 nucleotides: TGCGCCAGCGGCCTCGTAGGGGACGAGACCCAGTACTTC. Its protein product is CASGLVGDETQYF.

The chain couples TRBV29-1 to TRBJ2-1; D uncertain. Germline CDR1 and CDR2: SQVTM and ANQGSEA. Trimming cost V 4 bases and J 10 bases, with 11 bases left between them. This CDR3 contains 11 residues. The CDR3 coding sequence is TGCAGCGTTGGCGACCAAGGGGAGCAGTTCTTC. Translated, it gives CSVGDQGEQFF.

The chain joins TRBV6-4 to TRBJ2-1, with D maybe TRBD2 (5 bases). The CDR3 spans 13 residues. Per germline, CDR1 MRHNA and CDR2 SNTAGT. The V end lost 5 bases, the J end lost 8 bases, and 13 bases lay between the germline ends. CDR3 in DNA: TGTGCCAGCAGTCAGACTAACGAATATGAGCAGTTCTTC. As protein: CASSQTNEYEQFF.